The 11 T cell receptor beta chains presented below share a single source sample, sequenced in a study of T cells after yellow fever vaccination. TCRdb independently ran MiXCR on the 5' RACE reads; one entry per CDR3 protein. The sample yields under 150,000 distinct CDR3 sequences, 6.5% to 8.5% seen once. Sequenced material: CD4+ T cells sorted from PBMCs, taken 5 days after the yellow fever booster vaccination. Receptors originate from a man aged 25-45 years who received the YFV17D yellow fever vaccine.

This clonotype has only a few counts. CDR3 sequence reads: CASSIDLAAGVETQYF. For the CDR3, the DNA is TGTGCCAGTAGTATAGATCTTGCGGCGGGAGTAGAGACCCAGTACTTC. The J gene is TRBJ2-5, the V gene TRBV19; 7 bases map to TRBD2. V lost 0 bases to trimming and J lost 4 bases; unmatched junction nucleotides: 8. Looked up from germline, CDR1 is LNHDA and CDR2 is SQIVND (reference sequence). The CDR3 sequence is 16 residues long.

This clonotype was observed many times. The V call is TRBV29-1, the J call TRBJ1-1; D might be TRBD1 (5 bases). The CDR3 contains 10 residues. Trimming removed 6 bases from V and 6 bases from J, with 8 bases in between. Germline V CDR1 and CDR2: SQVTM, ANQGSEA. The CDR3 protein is CSVDRAEAFF. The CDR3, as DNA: TGCAGCGTCGACAGAGCTGAAGCTTTCTTT.

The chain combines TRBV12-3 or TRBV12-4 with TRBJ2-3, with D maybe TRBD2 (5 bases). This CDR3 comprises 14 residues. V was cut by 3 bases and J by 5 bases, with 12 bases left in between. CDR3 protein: CASSFRRGRDTQYF. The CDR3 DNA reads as TGTGCCAGCAGTTTTCGTCGGGGAAGAGATACGCAGTATTTT.

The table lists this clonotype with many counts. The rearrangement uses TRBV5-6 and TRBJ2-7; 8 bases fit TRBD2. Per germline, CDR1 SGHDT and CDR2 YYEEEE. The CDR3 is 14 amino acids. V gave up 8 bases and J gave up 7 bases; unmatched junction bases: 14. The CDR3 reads CASRRKAGVEEQYF. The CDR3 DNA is TGTGCCAGTCGGAGGAAAGCGGGAGTGGAAGAGCAGTACTTC.

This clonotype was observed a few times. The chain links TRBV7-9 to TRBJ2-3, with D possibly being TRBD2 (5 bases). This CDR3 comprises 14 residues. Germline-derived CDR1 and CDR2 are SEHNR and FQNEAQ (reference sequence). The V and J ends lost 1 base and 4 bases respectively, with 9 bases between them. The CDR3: CASSLVRGSDTQYF. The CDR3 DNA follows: TGTGCCAGCAGCTTAGTTCGGGGATCAGATACGCAGTATTTT.

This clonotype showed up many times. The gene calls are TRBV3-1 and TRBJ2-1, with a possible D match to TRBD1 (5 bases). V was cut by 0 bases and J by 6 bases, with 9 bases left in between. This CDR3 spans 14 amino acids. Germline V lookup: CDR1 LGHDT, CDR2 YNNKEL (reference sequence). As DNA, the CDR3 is TGTGCCAGCAGCCAAGATTATAGGGGCAATGAGCAGTTCTTC. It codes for CASSQDYRGNEQFF.

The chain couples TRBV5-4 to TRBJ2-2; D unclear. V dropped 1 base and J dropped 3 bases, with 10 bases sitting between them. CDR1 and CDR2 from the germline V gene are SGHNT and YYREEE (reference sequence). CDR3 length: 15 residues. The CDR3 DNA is TGTGCCAGCAGCTTGCAGATGCGAGACACCGGGGAGCTGTTTTTT. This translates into CASSLQMRDTGELFF.

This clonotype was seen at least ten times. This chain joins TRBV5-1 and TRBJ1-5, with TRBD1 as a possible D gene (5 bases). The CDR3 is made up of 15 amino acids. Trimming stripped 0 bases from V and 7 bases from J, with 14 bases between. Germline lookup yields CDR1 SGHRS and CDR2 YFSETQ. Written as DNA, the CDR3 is TGCGCCAGCAGCTTGGATTGGCAGGGCGGGCAGCCCCAGCATTTT. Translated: CASSLDWQGGQPQHF.

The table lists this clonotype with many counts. As DNA, the CDR3 is TGTGCCAGCTCACCAACGACGAGTCCGGCTTTCTTT. It translates to CASSPTTSPAFF. V is TRBV18 and J is TRBJ1-1, with D unresolved. Germline CDR1 and CDR2: KGHSH and LQKENI. Between the trimmed V and J ends, which lost 2 bases and 11 bases, there was a span of 12 bases. The CDR3 spans 12 residues.

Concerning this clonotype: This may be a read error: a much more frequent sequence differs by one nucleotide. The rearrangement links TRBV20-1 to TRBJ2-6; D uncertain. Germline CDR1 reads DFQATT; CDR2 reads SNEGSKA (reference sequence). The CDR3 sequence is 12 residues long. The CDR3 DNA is TGCAGTGTTCCCTCTTGGGCCAACGTCCTGACTTTC. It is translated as CSVPSWANVLTF.

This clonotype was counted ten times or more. CDR3 region: CSAITHRDTGELFF. CDR3 nucleotides: TGCAGTGCTATTACCCACAGGGACACCGGGGAGCTGTTTTTT. This rearrangement joins TRBV20-1 to TRBJ2-2; TRBD1 might be the D (6 bases). The CDR3 covers 14 residues. Germline lookup yields CDR1 DFQATT and CDR2 SNEGSKA (reference sequence). V lost 4 bases and J 3 bases, leaving 12 bases between the germline ends.